Included here is one T cell receptor beta chain sequence, with context. The source of the sample is a study of blood T cell repertoires in COVID-19. Here immunoSEQ multiplex PCR was the method, and the copy in TCRdb shows in-frame clones only, minus some. The data hold a few hundred thousand clones, with 88% observed a single time. Germline V gene sequence: CDR1 LNHNV, CDR2 YYDKDF (reference sequence). V lost 1 base, J lost 1 base, and 13 bases lay in between. The CDR3 length is 16 residues. The sequencing input was peripheral blood. The chain joins TRBV15 to TRBJ1-1, with D possibly matching TRBD1 (5 bases). The source of this sequence is a woman aged 25-40 years who had recovered from COVID-19. The CDR3 DNA reads as TGTGCCACCAGCAGAGGGGGAGGGACGGAGAACACTGAAGCTTTCTTT. Encoded protein: CATSRGGGTENTEAFF.